This T cell receptor (beta chain) was captured in a study of shared clonotypes between healthy human individuals. The V end was cut by 11 bases, the J end by 2 bases, with 16 bases between. The CDR3 loop spans 13 amino acids. Method: immunoSEQ multiplex PCR; TCRdb's copy keeps in-frame clones and lacks some. The table lists 2 million to 3 million clones, approximately 93% of them singletons. Worth noting for this clone: Its antigen remains unknown.

Study-wide findings and caveats: Clonotype sharing among donors, it was expected, would be affected by sequencing depth. Generation of non-shared clonotypes was less probable than generation of clonotypes shared by all four donors.

The TCR sequence derives from a man aged 18-30 years in good health. Some clones in this sample may be carry-over from other donors' samples. The sequencing sample was made of naive CD4+ T cells from PBMCs. Subset here: CD45RA+ positively selected. The rearrangement links TRBV23-1 to TRBJ2-7, with unresolved D. TRBV23-1 falls under the ORF class, with uncertain function. The CDR3 bases are TGCGCCGCATGGACGGAGTCTCCCTACGAGCAGTACTTC. This codes for CAAWTESPYEQYF.